The table lists the clone carrying this TCR beta chain with a few counts. The source of the sample is a study of early T cells in non-severe SARS-CoV-2 infection. Study background: Bulk RNA isolated from unsorted whole blood underwent sequencing; chains were not paired.

Between the trimmed V and J ends, which lost 6 bases and 0 bases, there was a span of 11 bases. The CDR3 covers 13 residues. The germline gives CDR1 SQVTM, CDR2 ANQGSEA. Each CDR3 protein gets one entry after TCRdb re-called the 5' RACE reads with MiXCR. The sample has 80,000 to 95,000 distinct CDR3 sequences; over 12% are singletons. The chain links TRBV29-1 to TRBJ1-1; the D gene is possibly TRBD1 (5 bases). Sequenced: whole blood. This clonotype was obtained from an adult who was a healthcare worker with PCR-confirmed SARS-CoV-2 infection or an uninfected control (not recorded which). Written as DNA, the CDR3 is TGCAGCGTCCTACAGGATTTGAACACTGAAGCTTTCTTT. Translated: CSVLQDLNTEAFF.